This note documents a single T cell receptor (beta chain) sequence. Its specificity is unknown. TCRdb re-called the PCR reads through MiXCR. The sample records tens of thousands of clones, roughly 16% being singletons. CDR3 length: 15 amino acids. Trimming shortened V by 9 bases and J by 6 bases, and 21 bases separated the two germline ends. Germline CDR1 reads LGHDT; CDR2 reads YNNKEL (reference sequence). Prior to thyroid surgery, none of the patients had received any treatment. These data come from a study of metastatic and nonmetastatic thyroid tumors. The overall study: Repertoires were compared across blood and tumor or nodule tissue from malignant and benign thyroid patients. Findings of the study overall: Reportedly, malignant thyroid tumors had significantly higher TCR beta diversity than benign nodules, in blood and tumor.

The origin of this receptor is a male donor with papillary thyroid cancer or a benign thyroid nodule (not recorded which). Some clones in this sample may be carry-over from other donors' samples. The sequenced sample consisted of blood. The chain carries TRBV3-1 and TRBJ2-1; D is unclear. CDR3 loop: CASSTNQLLFNEQFF. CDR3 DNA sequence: TGTGCCAGTAGCACCAACCAGCTGTTATTCAATGAGCAGTTCTTC.